The 24 T cell receptor beta chains below come from one sample, sequenced in a study of long-term antiretroviral therapy in people with HIV. Sequencing relied on immunoSEQ assay v3.0, run at survey level. Profiled with immunoSEQ multiplex PCR; TCRdb holds only in-frame clones, not every one. The sample contains approximately 20,000 clones, 70% to 90% of which appear only once. This specimen was unsorted PBMCs, taken 1.6 years after starting antiretroviral therapy. The receptors originated from a middle-aged man with HIV.

This clone appeared once. The chain links TRBV9 to TRBJ2-1; TRBD2 matches at 15 bases. There are 16 residues in the CDR3. The germline gives CDR1 SGDLS, CDR2 YYNGEE. Trimming took 3 bases from V and 7 from J; bases not matched to a gene: 5. CDR3 coding DNA: TGTGCCAGCAGCGCCCCCGGGACTAGCGGGAGGAATGAGCAGTTCTTC. Its translation is CASSAPGTSGRNEQFF.

The chain combines TRBV6-1 with TRBJ1-5; D possibly corresponds to TRBD1 (6 bases). The CDR3 has 15 amino acids. The V gene's germline CDR1 is MNHNS and CDR2 SASEGT. V was clipped by 8 bases and J by 3 bases, with 17 bases between them. CDR3: CASYQTGQSNQPQHF. CDR3 sequence (DNA): TGTGCCAGCTACCAGACAGGCCAATCCAATCAGCCCCAGCATTTT.

The count of this clone is one. The chain recombines TRBV10-2 with TRBJ2-1; 13 nucleotides match TRBD2. The CDR3 is made up of 19 amino acids. V was clipped by 0 bases and J by 4 bases; unmatched bases: 9. Germline V gene lookup returns CDR1 WSHSY and CDR2 SAAADI. The CDR3 sequence: CASSESGGLAGESYNEQFF. As DNA, the CDR3 is TGCGCCAGCAGTGAGTCAGGAGGACTAGCGGGGGAGTCTTACAATGAGCAGTTCTTC.

The V and J genes are TRBV10-2 and TRBJ2-7; a possible D gene is TRBD2 (6 bases). The CDR3 covers 15 residues. Trimming removed 2 bases from V and 0 bases from J, with 11 bases in between. Germline V CDR1 and CDR2: WSHSY, SAAADI. The CDR3: CASSEGRWSSYEQYF. The CDR3 bases are TGCGCCAGCAGTGAGGGGAGGTGGAGCTCCTACGAGCAGTACTTC.

V is TRBV5-1 and J is TRBJ2-7; TRBD1 agrees at 8 bases. With 5 bases clipped from V and 2 bases from J, the junction kept 18 bases outside the gene matches. CDR1 and CDR2 from the germline V gene are SGHRS and YFSETQ. The CDR3 runs to 18 residues. The CDR3 DNA reads as TGCGCCAGCAGAGACCCGGACAGGGCCACCTCCTCCACCTACGAGCAGTACTTC. This sequence encodes CASRDPDRATSSTYEQYF.

The chain links TRBV4-1 to TRBJ2-1; 9 bases align to TRBD2. Germline CDR1 and CDR2: MGHRA and YSYEKL. The CDR3 contains 16 residues. J gave up 2 bases and V 3 bases, and 5 bases lay outside the gene matches. The CDR3: CASSQGGGRAYNEQFF. The DNA of the CDR3 is TGCGCCAGCAGCCAGGGTGGCGGGAGGGCCTACAATGAGCAGTTCTTC.

The chain is built from TRBV19 and TRBJ1-5; 10 bases agree with TRBD1. This CDR3 is 16 amino acids long. CDR1 and CDR2 (germline): LNHDA, SQIVND (reference sequence). Losses at the gene ends were 5 bases for V and 2 bases for J; bases not matched to a gene: 6. DNA for the CDR3: TGTGCCAGTAGTCCCCGGGACAGGGGACGCAATCAGCCCCAGCATTTT. Protein product: CASSPRDRGRNQPQHF.

J is TRBJ2-3 and V is TRBV15, with D unresolved. The germline gives CDR1 LNHNV, CDR2 YYDKDF (reference sequence). Trimming removed 0 bases at V and 2 bases at J, with 3 bases between. This CDR3 is built from 13 residues. CDR3 coding DNA: TGTGCCACCAGCAGAGAGCCCACAGATACGCAGTATTTT. It translates to CATSREPTDTQYF. Full variable domain (missing parts from reference TRBV15 and TRBJ2-3): DAMVIQNPRYQVTQFGKPVTLSCSQTLNHNVMYWYQQKSSQAPKLLFHYYDKDFNNEADTPDNFQSRRPNTSFCFLDIRSPGLGDTAMYLCATSREPTDTQYFGPGTRLTVL.

This CDR3 reads CATSISSTDTQYF. CDR3 DNA sequence: TGTGCCACTTCAATATCCAGCACAGATACGCAGTATTTT. The chain joins TRBV19 to TRBJ2-3; D remains unclear. Trimming left V 10 bases short and J 0 bases short, with 11 bases between. The germline CDR1 and CDR2 sequences are LNHDA and SQIVND (reference sequence). This CDR3 spans 13 amino acids.

The rearrangement links TRBV27 to TRBJ2-1, with 8 bases fitting TRBD2. The length of the CDR3 is 14 residues. Germline V gene sequence: CDR1 MNHEY, CDR2 SMNVEV (reference sequence). V shed 2 bases, J shed 5 bases, and the junction held 2 bases outside the gene matches. Written as DNA, the CDR3 is TGTGCCAGCAGTTTAGCGGGGGGAAACAATGAGCAGTTCTTC. Its protein product is CASSLAGGNNEQFF.

The rearrangement links TRBV5-6 to TRBJ1-1; tentative D call: TRBD1 (6 bases). Trimming left V 4 bases short and J 10 bases short, with 20 bases between. This CDR3 spans 14 amino acids. Germline-derived CDR1 and CDR2 are SGHDT and YYEEEE. The CDR3 region is CASSALSGGLGAFF. CDR3 DNA sequence: TGTGCCAGCAGCGCACTTTCGGGGGGCTTAGGAGCTTTCTTT.

J is TRBJ2-3 and V is TRBV4-2; tentative D call: TRBD2 (5 bases). V was trimmed by 4 bases and J by 2 bases, leaving 7 bases between them. The germline V gene encodes CDR1 LGHNA and CDR2 YNFKEQ. The CDR3 is made up of 13 amino acids. The CDR3, as DNA: TGTGCCAGCAGCCCGACTACCACAGATACGCAGTATTTT. Translation: CASSPTTTDTQYF.

This clone appeared a single time. The V call is TRBV4-1, the J call TRBJ2-7; weak D call: TRBD2 (6 bases). The germline V and J ends were trimmed by 3 bases and 6 bases, with 18 bases remaining between them. CDR3 length: 15 amino acids. Germline lookup yields CDR1 MGHRA and CDR2 YSYEKL. CDR3 loop: CASSQSGGEMGEQYF. Written as DNA, the CDR3 is TGCGCCAGCAGCCAGTCCGGCGGGGAAATGGGCGAGCAGTACTTC.

The chain employs TRBV9 and TRBJ2-3; D not resolved. The V gene lost 2 bases and the J gene lost 2 bases, with 12 bases spanning the gap. This CDR3 has 15 amino acids. Germline-derived CDR1 and CDR2 are SGDLS and YYNGEE. The DNA for the CDR3 is TGTGCCAGCAGCGTCCAGACTTTCCCCACAGATACGCAGTATTTT. Translation gives CASSVQTFPTDTQYF.

This clone was recorded once. This rearrangement joins TRBV7-8 to TRBJ1-1; D uncertain. From germline, CDR1 is SGHVS and CDR2 FQNEAQ. The V end lost 1 base, the J end lost 1 base, and 7 bases lay between the germline ends. This CDR3 spans 14 amino acids. DNA of the CDR3: TGTGCCAGCAGCTTAGAACATTCGAACACTGAAGCTTTCTTT. Translation gives CASSLEHSNTEAFF.

V gene TRBV30 combines with J gene TRBJ1-2; 12 positions match TRBD1. This CDR3 has 16 residues. V was pared by 3 bases and J by 7 bases, with 12 bases of the junction left unmatched. Germline lookup yields CDR1 GTSNPN and CDR2 SVGIG (reference sequence). CDR3 in DNA: TGTGCCTGGAGCAGAGGGACAGGGGGCGGTTCGGGTGGCTACACCTTC. Translation: CAWSRGTGGGSGGYTF.

The genes are TRBV9 and TRBJ2-6; weak D call: TRBD1 (5 bases). Germline lookup yields CDR1 SGDLS and CDR2 YYNGEE. Trimming took 4 bases from V and 5 from J, leaving 13 bases between them. CDR3 length equals 15 residues. CDR3 DNA: TGTGCCAGCAGCCAAGCAGGGTCTCGGGCCAACGTCCTGACTTTC. As protein: CASSQAGSRANVLTF.

The chain is built from TRBV11-2 and TRBJ1-5; D possibly corresponds to TRBD1 (5 bases). Germline V gene sequence: CDR1 SGHAT, CDR2 FQNNGV. Deletions cut 5 bases from V and 0 bases from J, with 17 bases between. CDR3 length equals 17 residues. The CDR3 DNA sequence: TGTGCCAGCAGCCCCCAGACAGACCCCTATAGCAATCAGCCCCAGCATTTT. Amino acid sequence: CASSPQTDPYSNQPQHF.

The chain joins TRBV25-1 to TRBJ1-2, with a tentative D call TRBD1 (5 bases). Germline-derived CDR1 and CDR2 are MGHDK and SYGVNS. The length of the CDR3 is 13 residues. V was pared by 4 bases and J by 4 bases, with 10 bases between. CDR3 nucleotides: TGTGCCAGCAGTGTTCAAAGGGGCTATGGCTACACCTTC. It codes for CASSVQRGYGYTF.

The rearrangement joins TRBV2 to TRBJ2-3, with 7 bases that match TRBD2. The junction had 13 bases not matched to a gene; V was cut back by 4 bases and J by 6 bases. This CDR3 is built from 16 residues. Germline assignment: CDR1 SNHLY and CDR2 FYNNEI. The CDR3: CASSVGRAPHSDTQYF. The CDR3 DNA reads as TGTGCCAGCAGTGTGGGGAGGGCCCCCCATTCCGATACGCAGTATTTT.

This clone has only a few counts. This chain connects TRBV5-4 to TRBJ1-2, with a tentative D call TRBD1 (6 bases). The ends were cut back, 0 bases at V and 4 bases at J, with 10 bases in the middle. This CDR3 contains 14 residues. CDR1 is SGHNT, CDR2 YYREEE, per germline (reference sequence). As DNA, the CDR3 is TGTGCCAGCAGCTTGGACGGGGGCAGCTATGGCTACACCTTC. Its protein is CASSLDGGSYGYTF. The full variable domain, in which reference TRBV5-4 and TRBJ1-2 provide the parts outside the CDR3, is ETGVTQSPTHLIKTRGQQVTLRCSSQSGHNTVSWYQQALGQGPQFIFQYYREEENGRGNFPPRFSGLQFPNYSSELNVNALELDDSALYLCASSLDGGSYGYTFGSGTRLTVV.

The chain has TRBV11-2 and TRBJ2-2, with 9 nucleotides matching TRBD1. CDR1 is SGHAT, CDR2 FQNNGV, per germline. The V and J ends lost 0 bases and 12 bases, in that order; junction bases with no gene match: 5. The CDR3 totals 14 residues. DNA of the CDR3: TGTGCCAGCAGCTTAGAAACAGGGGGCGGTAAGCTGTTTTTT. This sequence encodes CASSLETGGGKLFF.

This clone was detected a few times. V usage is TRBV15 and J usage is TRBJ2-1; TRBD2 matches 9 bases. The CDR3 covers 13 residues. V lost 8 bases, J lost 8 bases, and 7 bases stayed unmatched. CDR1 LNHNV and CDR2 YYDKDF come from the germline V gene (reference sequence). CDR3 sequence reads: CATSERGVHEQFF. The CDR3 DNA reads TGTGCCACCTCTGAGCGGGGGGTCCATGAGCAGTTCTTC.

V is TRBV5-1 and J is TRBJ1-2, with 7 bases lining up with TRBD1. The J segment lost 0 bases and the V segment lost 0 bases, leaving 2 bases of the junction unmatched. CDR1 SGHRS and CDR2 YFSETQ come from the germline V gene. This CDR3 comprises 15 residues. As DNA, the CDR3 is TGCGCCAGCAGCTTGGGACAGGGTCCTAACTATGGCTACACCTTC. It encodes CASSLGQGPNYGYTF. The whole variable domain, filled in from reference TRBV5-1 and TRBJ1-2, reads KAGVTQTPRYLIKTRGQQVTLSCSPISGHRSVSWYQQTPGQGLQFLFEYFSETQRNKGNFPGRFSGRQFSNSRSEMNVSTLELGDSALYLCASSLGQGPNYGYTFGSGTRLTVV.